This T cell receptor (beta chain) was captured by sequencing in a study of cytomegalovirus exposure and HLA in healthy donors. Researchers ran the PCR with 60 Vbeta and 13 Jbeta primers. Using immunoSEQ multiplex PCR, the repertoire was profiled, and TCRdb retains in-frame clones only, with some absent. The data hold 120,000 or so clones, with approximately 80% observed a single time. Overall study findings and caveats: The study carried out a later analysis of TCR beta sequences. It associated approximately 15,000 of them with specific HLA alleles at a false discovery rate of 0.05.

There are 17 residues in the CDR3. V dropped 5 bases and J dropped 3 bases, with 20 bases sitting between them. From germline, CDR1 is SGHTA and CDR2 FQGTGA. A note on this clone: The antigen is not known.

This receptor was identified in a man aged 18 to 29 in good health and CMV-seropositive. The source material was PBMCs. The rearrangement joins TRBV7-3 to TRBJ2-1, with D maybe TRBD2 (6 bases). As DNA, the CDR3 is TGTGCCAGCAGCCATATCCAGGTGGCGGGATTCTACAATGAGCAGTTCTTC. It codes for CASSHIQVAGFYNEQFF.